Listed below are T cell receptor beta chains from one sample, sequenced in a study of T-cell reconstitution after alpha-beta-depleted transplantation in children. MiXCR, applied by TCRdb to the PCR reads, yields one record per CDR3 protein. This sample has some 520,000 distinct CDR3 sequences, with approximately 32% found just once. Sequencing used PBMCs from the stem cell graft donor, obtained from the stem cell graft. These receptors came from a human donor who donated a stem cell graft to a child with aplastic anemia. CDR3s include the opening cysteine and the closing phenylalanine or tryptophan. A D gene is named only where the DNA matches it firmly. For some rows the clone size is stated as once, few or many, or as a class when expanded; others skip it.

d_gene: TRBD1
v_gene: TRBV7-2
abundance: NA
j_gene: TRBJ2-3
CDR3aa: CASSVKQGARDTQYF
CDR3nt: TGTGCCAGCAGCGTAAAACAGGGGGCGAGAGATACGCAGTATTTT

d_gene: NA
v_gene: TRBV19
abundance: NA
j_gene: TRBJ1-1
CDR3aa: CASSIVAGDTEAFF
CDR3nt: TGTGCCAGTAGTATAGTTGCAGGGGACACTGAAGCTTTCTTT

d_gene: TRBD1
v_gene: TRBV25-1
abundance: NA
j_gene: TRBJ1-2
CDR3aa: CASTPRDSGFHGYTF
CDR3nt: TGTGCCAGCACTCCGAGGGACAGTGGCTTCCATGGCTACACCTTC

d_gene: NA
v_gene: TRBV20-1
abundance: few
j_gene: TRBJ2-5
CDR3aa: CSAPSYQYQETQYF
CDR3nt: TGCAGTGCTCCGTCCTACCAGTACCAAGAGACCCAGTACTTC

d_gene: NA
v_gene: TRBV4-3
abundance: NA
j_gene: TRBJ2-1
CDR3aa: CASSHPGYNEQFF
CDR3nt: TGCGCCAGCAGCCATCCCGGGTACAATGAGCAGTTCTTC

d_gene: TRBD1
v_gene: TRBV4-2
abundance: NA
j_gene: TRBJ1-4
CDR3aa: CASSQFQRDRVEKLFF
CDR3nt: TGTGCCAGCAGCCAATTCCAAAGGGACAGGGTTGAGAAACTGTTTTTT

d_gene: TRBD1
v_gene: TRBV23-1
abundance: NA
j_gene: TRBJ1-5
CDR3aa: CATKNEGQCWQPQHF
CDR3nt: TGCGCCACCAAAAACGAGGGACAGTGTTGGCAGCCCCAGCATTTT

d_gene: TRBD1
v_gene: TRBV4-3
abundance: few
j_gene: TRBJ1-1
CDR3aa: CASSQDLNRGRRTEAFF
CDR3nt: TGCGCCAGCAGCCAAGATCTTAACAGGGGGCGCAGAACTGAAGCTTTCTTT

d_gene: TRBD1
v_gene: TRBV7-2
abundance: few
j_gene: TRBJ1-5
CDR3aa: CASAAGGGQPQHF
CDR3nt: TGTGCCAGCGCAGCAGGGGGAGGGCAGCCCCAGCATTTT

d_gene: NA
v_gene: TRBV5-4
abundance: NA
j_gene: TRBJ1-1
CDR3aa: CASTWGGWDTEAFF
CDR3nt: TGTGCCAGCACCTGGGGGGGTTGGGACACTGAAGCTTTCTTT

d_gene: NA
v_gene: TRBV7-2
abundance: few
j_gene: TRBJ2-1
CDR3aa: CASSSPRGGNEQFF
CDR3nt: TGTGCCAGCAGCTCGCCCAGGGGGGGGAATGAGCAGTTCTTC

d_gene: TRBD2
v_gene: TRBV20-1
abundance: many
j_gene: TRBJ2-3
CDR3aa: CSAPTASGRNTQYF
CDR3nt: TGCAGTGCCCCTACGGCTAGCGGGAGGAATACGCAGTATTTT

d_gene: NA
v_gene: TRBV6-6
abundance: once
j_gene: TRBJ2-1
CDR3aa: CASSYYGEGEQFF
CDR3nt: TGTGCCAGCAGTTATTATGGGGAAGGGGAGCAGTTCTTC

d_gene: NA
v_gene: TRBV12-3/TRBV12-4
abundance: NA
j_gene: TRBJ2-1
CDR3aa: CASSSNPESSYNEQFF
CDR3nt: TGTGCCAGCAGTTCCAACCCAGAGAGCTCCTACAATGAGCAGTTCTTC

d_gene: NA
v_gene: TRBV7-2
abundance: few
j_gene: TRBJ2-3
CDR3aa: CASSLAQLALTGGDTQYF
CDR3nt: TGTGCCAGCAGCTTAGCGCAACTAGCTCTAACTGGGGGAGATACGCAGTATTTT

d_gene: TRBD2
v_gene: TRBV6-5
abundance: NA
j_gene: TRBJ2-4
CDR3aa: CASTTGGSWYF
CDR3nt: TGTGCCAGCACCACGGGCGGGAGCTGGTACTTC

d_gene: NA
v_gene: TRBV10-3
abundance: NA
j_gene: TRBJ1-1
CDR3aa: CAISGRSGPEAFF
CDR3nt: TGTGCCATCAGTGGAAGATCCGGGCCTGAAGCTTTCTTT

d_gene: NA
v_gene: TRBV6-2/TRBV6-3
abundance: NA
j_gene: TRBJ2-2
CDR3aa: CASSYSTLARVTGELFF
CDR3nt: TGTGCCAGCAGTTACTCGACCCTAGCGAGAGTTACCGGGGAGCTGTTTTTT

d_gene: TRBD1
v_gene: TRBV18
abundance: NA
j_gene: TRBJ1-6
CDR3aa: CASSPQPGQVDSPLHF
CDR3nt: TGTGCCAGCTCACCGCAACCGGGACAGGTGGATTCACCCCTCCACTTT

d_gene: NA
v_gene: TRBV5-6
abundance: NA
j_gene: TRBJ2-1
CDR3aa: CASSPGTYLNNEQFF
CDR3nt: TGTGCCAGCAGCCCCGGGACTTATTTGAACAATGAGCAGTTCTTC

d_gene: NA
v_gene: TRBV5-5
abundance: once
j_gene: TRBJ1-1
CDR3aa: CASSLLGGWDTEAFF
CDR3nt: TGTGCCAGCAGCTTGTTGGGGGGGTGGGACACTGAAGCTTTCTTT

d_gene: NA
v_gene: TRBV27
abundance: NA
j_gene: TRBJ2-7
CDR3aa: CASSLGLGGYEQYF
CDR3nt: TGTGCCAGCAGTTTAGGCCTAGGAGGCTACGAGCAGTACTTC

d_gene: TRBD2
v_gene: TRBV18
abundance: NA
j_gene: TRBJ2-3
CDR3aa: CASPQGTSGTTDTQYF
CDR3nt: TGTGCCAGCCCACAGGGGACTAGCGGGACCACAGATACGCAGTATTTT

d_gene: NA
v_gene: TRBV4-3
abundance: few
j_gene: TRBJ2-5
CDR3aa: CASSQDGGAETQYF
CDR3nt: TGCGCCAGCAGCCAAGATGGCGGGGCAGAGACCCAGTACTTC

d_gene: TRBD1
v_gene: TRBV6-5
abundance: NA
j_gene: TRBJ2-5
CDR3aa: CASSRGGLETQYF
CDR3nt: TGTGCCAGCAGTAGAGGGGGCTTGGAGACCCAGTACTTC

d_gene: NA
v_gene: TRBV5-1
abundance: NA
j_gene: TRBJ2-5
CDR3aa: CASRANIGTQYF
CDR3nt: TGCGCCAGCCGGGCCAACATTGGGACCCAGTACTTC

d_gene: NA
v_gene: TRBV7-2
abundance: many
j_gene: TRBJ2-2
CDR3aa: CASSPGSGELFF
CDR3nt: TGTGCCAGCAGCCCGGGGAGCGGGGAGCTGTTTTTT

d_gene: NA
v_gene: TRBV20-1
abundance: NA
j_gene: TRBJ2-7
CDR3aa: CSAPRFSYEQYF
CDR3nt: TGCAGTGCCCCAAGGTTTAGCTACGAGCAGTACTTC

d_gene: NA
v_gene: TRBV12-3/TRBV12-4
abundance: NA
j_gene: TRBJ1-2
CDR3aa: CASQATLNYGYTF
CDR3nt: TGTGCCAGCCAGGCAACCCTTAACTATGGCTACACCTTC

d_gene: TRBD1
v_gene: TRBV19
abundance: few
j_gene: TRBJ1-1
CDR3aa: CASTEPGQGGYTEAFF
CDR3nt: TGTGCCAGTACCGAGCCGGGACAGGGAGGGTACACTGAAGCTTTCTTT

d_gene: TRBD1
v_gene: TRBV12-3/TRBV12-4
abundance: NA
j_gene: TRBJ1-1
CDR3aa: CASTPDRGQTEAFF
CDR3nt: TGTGCCAGCACCCCGGACAGGGGGCAAACTGAAGCTTTCTTT

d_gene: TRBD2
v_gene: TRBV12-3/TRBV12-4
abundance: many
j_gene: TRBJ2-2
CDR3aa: CASSATSGGTGELFF
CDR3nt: TGTGCCAGCAGTGCGACTAGCGGGGGCACCGGGGAGCTGTTTTTT

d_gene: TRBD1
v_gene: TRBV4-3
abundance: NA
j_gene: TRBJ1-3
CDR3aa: CASSLLQVGTGFTGNTIYF
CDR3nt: TGCGCCAGCAGCCTCCTCCAAGTCGGGACAGGGTTCACTGGAAACACCATATATTTT

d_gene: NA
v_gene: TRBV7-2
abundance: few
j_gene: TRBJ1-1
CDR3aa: CASSFMGVTGNTEAFF
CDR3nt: TGTGCCAGCAGCTTTATGGGGGTGACAGGGAACACTGAAGCTTTCTTT

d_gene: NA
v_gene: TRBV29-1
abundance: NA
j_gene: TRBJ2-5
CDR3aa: CSVEGFLNQGTVQETQYF
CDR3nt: TGCAGCGTTGAAGGATTCCTCAATCAGGGGACCGTCCAAGAGACCCAGTACTTC

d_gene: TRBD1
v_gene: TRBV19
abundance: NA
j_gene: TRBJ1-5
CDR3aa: CASSIDRDRGGQPQHF
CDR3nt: TGTGCCAGTAGTATAGATCGGGACAGGGGAGGGCAGCCCCAGCATTTT

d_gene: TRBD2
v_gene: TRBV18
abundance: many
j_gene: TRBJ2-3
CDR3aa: CASSPPGLAGGTDTQYF
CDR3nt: TGTGCCAGCTCACCTCCGGGACTAGCGGGAGGCACAGATACGCAGTATTTT

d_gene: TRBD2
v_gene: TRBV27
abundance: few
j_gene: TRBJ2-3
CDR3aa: CASSSLAGVVTQYF
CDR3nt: TGTGCCAGCAGTTCCCTGGCGGGAGTAGTCACGCAGTATTTT

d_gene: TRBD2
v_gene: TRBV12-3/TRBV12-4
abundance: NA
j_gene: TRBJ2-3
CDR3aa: CASSLTSGSSTDTQYF
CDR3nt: TGTGCCAGCAGTTTGACTAGCGGATCTAGCACAGATACGCAGTATTTT

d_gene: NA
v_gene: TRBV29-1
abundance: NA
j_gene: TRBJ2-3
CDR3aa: CSVEDRTVGTDTQYF
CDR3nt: TGCAGCGTTGAAGATCGGACAGTCGGCACAGATACGCAGTATTTT

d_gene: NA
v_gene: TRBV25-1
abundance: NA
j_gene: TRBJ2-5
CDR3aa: CASTLGPQETQYF
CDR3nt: TGTGCCAGTACTTTGGGTCCCCAAGAGACCCAGTACTTC

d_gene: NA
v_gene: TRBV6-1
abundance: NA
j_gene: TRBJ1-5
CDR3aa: CASSSGDRTINQPQHF
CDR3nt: TGTGCCAGCAGCTCGGGAGACAGGACCATTAATCAGCCCCAGCATTTT

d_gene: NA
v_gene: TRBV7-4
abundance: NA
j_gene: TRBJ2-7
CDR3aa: CASSLAFGGLPYEQYF
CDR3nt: TGTGCCAGCAGCTTAGCGTTTGGCGGGCTGCCCTACGAGCAGTACTTC

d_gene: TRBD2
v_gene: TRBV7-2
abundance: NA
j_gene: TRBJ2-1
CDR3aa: CASSFTSGREQFF
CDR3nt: TGTGCCAGCAGCTTCACTAGCGGGAGGGAGCAGTTCTTC

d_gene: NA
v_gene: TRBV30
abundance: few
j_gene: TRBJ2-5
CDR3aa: CAWSPQGETQYF
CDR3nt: TGTGCCTGGAGTCCCCAGGGGGAGACCCAGTACTTC

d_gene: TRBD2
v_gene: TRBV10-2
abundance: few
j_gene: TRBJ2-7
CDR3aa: CASSERHASGRGFSYEQYF
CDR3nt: TGCGCCAGCAGTGAGCGGCATGCTAGCGGGAGAGGGTTTTCATACGAGCAGTACTTC

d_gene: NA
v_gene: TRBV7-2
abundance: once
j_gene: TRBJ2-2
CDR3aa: CASAGPGELFF
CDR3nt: TGTGCCAGCGCCGGCCCCGGGGAGCTGTTTTTT

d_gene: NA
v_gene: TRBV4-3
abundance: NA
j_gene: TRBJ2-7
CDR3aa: CASSRGLPNEQYF
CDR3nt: TGCGCCAGCAGCCGGGGACTTCCTAACGAGCAGTACTTC

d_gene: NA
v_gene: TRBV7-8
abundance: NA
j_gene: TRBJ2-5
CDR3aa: CASSLASGRGTQYF
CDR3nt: TGTGCCAGCAGCCTAGCGTCGGGGCGCGGGACCCAGTACTTC

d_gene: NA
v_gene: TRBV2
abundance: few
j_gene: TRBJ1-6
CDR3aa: CASIPDWDYNSPLHF
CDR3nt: TGTGCCAGCATCCCAGACTGGGACTATAATTCACCCCTCCACTTT

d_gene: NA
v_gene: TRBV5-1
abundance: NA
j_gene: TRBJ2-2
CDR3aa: CASSLESSSGELFF
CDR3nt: TGCGCCAGCAGCTTGGAGTCTTCGTCCGGGGAGCTGTTTTTT

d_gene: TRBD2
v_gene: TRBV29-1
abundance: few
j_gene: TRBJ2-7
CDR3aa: CSVDGLAGDQGLYEQYF
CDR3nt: TGCAGCGTTGATGGGTTAGCGGGAGATCAAGGCTTATACGAGCAGTACTTC

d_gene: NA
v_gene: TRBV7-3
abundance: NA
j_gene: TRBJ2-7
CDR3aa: CASSMGPLGEQYF
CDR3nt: TGTGCCAGCAGCATGGGGCCCCTTGGGGAGCAGTACTTC

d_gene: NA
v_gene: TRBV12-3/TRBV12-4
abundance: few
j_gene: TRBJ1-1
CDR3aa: CASSLGGWREF
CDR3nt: TGTGCCAGCAGTTTAGGGGGTTGGCGGGAGTTT

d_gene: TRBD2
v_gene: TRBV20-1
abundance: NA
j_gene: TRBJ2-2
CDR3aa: CSARTRTSGSWTGELFF
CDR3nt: TGCAGTGCTAGAACCCGGACTAGCGGGAGTTGGACCGGGGAGCTGTTTTTT

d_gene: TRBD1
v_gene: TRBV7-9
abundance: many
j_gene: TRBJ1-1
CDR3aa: CASSRQGGNTEAFF
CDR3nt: TGTGCCAGCAGCCGTCAGGGGGGGAACACTGAAGCTTTCTTT

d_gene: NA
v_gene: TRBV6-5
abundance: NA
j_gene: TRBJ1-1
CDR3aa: CASSFDGIKNTEAFF
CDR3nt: TGTGCCAGCAGTTTCGACGGCATCAAGAACACTGAAGCTTTCTTT

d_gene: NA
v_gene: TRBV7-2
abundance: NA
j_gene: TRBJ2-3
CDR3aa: CASSLGTFPDTQYF
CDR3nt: TGTGCCAGCAGCTTAGGGACTTTTCCAGATACGCAGTATTTT

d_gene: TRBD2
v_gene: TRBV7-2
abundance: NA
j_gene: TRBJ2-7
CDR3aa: CASSGSRTSGSGEQYF
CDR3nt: TGTGCCAGCAGCGGATCAAGGACTAGCGGGAGTGGGGAGCAGTACTTC

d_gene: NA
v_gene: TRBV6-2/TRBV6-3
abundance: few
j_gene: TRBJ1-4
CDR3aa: CASRRLPNEKLFF
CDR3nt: TGTGCCAGCAGGAGGCTCCCAAATGAAAAACTGTTTTTT